This T cell receptor (beta chain) originates from a study of identical twins. A word on this clonotype: Its target is not known.

Through template switching, a universal primer site was introduced, and the cDNA contained unique molecular identifiers. TCRdb independently ran MiXCR on the 5' RACE reads; one entry per CDR3 protein. The data contain approximately 890,000 distinct CDR3 sequences, 9% to 15% of them seen just once; the ten biggest clones take up 1.5% to 2%. Trimming at V came to 5 bases and at J to 4 bases, leaving 13 bases not matched to a gene. The CDR3 runs 17 residues. The germline gives CDR1 SEHNR, CDR2 FQNEAQ (reference sequence). Whole-study findings and limits: Out-of-frame TCR alpha sharing in monozygotic twins exceeded recombination model predictions. Interpretation of the results relied on cross-sectional statistical analysis and not on following the same donors.

The same data also went into a second study, on yellow fever vaccine responses in identical twins. That study adds: In identical twins, vaccine T cell responses appeared partly shared and partly individual.

The V call is TRBV7-9, the J call TRBJ2-3, with 9 bases matching TRBD2. This receptor was taken from a woman younger than 35 in good health. Sequenced input: PBMCs. In DNA, the CDR3 is TGTGCCAGCAGCATCATTCACTTAGCGGGAGTGTCAGATACGCAGTATTTT. This sequence encodes CASSIIHLAGVSDTQYF. Variable domain in full (rest from reference TRBV7-9 and TRBJ2-3): DTGVSQNPRHKITKRGQNVTFRCDPISEHNRLYWYRQTLGQGPEFLTYFQNEAQLEKSRLLSDRFSAERPKGSFSTLEIQRTEQGDSAMYLCASSIIHLAGVSDTQYFGPGTRLTVL.